This T cell receptor (beta chain) was obtained from a study of CD8 T cells in ankylosing spondylitis. Whole-study results and caveats: Characteristic of ankylosing spondylitis blood, it appeared, was a TCR beta motif comprising fewer than 10 highly homologous variants. Researchers report that disease-linked clones proved CD8+ and relatively rare in peripheral blood. The clones that were linked to disease were reported to be significantly enriched in matched synovial fluid samples from ankylosing spondylitis patients.

This clonotype was counted ten times or more. Its antigen is still unknown. Trimming removed 2 bases from V and 5 bases from J, with 15 bases in between. From germline, CDR1 is DFQATT and CDR2 SNEGSKA (reference sequence). The CDR3 has 14 residues. Molecular-barcoded quantitative 5'-RACE produced these TCR beta libraries. TCRdb passed the 5' RACE reads through MiXCR, listing each CDR3 protein once. The table has about 250,000 distinct CDR3 sequences, 15% to 20% seen once; the top ten hold around 30%. This chain joins TRBV20-1 and TRBJ1-1, with D unclear. Sequenced sample: blood, either unsorted or a sorted T cell fraction (not recorded which). This clonotype was obtained from a male donor with ankylosing spondylitis or in good health (not recorded which). The CDR3, as DNA: TGCAGTGCTAGACCGCCTCACAGTGAAACTGAAGCTTTCTTT. It is translated as CSARPPHSETEAFF.